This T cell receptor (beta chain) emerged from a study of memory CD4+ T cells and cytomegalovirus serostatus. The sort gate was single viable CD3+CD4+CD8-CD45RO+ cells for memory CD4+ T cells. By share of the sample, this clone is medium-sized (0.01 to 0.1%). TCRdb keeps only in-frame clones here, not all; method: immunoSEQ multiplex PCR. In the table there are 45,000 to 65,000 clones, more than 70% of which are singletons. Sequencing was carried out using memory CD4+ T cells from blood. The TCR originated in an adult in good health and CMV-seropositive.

The CDR3 here is CASSLTDRGNTEAFF. The CDR3 DNA reads as TGTGCCAGCAGCTTAACGGACAGGGGTAACACTGAAGCTTTCTTT. The chain uses TRBV7-8 and TRBJ1-1, with TRBD1 matching 9 bases. CDR1 is SGHVS, CDR2 FQNEAQ, per germline. CDR3 length: 15 residues. Trimming at V came to 2 bases and at J to 2 bases, leaving 3 bases not matched to a gene.